This T cell receptor (beta chain) was recorded in a study of shared clonotypes between healthy human individuals. General study points: Clonotypes that were shared across a handful of donors made up about 5.1% of naive CD4 clonotypes. Though the depth was large, rarefaction showed that sorted-subset sequencing was incomplete.

Germline CDR1 MGHDK, CDR2 SYGVNS. The V segment lost 10 bases and the J segment 16 bases; nucleotides outside the gene matches: 10. The CDR3 runs to 11 residues. For this clone: Its antigen is as yet unknown.

Naive CD8 cells lacked CD45RO and underwent positive selection for CCR7, leaving out terminally differentiated effector memory CD45RA+ cells. Produced via immunoSEQ multiplex PCR; TCRdb's table is partial and in-frame only. The profile covers about 2 million clones, with about 94% appearing a single time and 1% to 1.5% taken by the ten largest. The chain joins TRBV25-1 to TRBJ2-1; TRBD1 matches at 10 bases. The sample consisted of naive CD8+ T cells sorted from blood. This TCR came from a man between 18 and 35 years old in good health. The CDR3 region has the DNA TGTGCCACCTCGATTGGGACAGGGGAATTCTTC. This encodes CATSIGTGEFF.